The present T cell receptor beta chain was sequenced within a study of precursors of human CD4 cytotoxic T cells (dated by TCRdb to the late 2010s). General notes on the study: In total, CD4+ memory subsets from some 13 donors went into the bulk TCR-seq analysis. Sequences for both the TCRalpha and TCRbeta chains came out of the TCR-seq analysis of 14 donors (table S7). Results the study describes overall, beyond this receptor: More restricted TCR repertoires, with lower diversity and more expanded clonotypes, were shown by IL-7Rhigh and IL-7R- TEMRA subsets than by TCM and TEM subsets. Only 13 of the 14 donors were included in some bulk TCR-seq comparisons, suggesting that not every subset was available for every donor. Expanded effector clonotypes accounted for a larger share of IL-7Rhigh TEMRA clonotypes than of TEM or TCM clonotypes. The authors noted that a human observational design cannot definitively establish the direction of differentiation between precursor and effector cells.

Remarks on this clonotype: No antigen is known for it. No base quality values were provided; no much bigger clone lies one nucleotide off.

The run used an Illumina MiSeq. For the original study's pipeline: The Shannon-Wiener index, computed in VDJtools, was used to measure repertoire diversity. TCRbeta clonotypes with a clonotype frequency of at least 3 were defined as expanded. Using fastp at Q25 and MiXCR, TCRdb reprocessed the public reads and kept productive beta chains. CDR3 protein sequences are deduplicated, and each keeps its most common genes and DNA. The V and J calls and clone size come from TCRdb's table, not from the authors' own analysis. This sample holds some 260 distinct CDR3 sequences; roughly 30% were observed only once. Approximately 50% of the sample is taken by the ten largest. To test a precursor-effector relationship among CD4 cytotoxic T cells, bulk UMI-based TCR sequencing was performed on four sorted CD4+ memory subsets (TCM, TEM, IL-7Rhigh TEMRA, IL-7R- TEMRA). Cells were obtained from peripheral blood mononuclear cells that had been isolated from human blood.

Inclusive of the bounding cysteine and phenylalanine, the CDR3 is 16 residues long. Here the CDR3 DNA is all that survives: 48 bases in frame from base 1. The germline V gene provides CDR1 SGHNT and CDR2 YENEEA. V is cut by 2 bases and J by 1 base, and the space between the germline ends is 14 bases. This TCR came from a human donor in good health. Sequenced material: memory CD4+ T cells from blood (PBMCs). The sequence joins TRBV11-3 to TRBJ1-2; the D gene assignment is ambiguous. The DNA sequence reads TGTGCCAGCAGCTTATTGCATGGCCCCCTTAACTATGGCTACACCTTC. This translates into CASSLLHGPLNYGYTF.